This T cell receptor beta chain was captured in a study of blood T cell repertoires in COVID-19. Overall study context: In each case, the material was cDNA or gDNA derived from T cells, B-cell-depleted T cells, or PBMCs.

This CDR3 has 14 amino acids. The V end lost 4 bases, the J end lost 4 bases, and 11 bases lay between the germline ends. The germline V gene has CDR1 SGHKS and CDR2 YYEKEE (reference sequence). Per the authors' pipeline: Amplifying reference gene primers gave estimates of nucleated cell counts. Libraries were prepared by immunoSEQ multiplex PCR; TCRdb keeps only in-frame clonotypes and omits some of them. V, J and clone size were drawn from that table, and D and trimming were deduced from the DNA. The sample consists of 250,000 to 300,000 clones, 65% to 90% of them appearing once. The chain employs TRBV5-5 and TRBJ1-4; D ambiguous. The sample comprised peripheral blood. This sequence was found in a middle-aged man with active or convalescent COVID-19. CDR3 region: CASSRQIGNEKLFF. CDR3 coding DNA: TGTGCCAGCAGCCGACAAATTGGTAATGAAAAACTGTTTTTT.